A single T cell receptor beta chain is shown here with its context. Its antigen has not been determined. Base qualities are missing; no much larger clone stands one base away. The data were obtained in a study of cytomegalovirus exposure and HLA in healthy donors (dated by TCRdb to the late 2010s). At the level of the whole study: An earlier analysis of approximately 550 of the donors reported 250 to 300 Gb of sequence data and around 110 million unique TCR beta sequences from around 200 million T cells. An early release that covered fewer than 750 HLA-typed donors contained about 300 gigabases of sequencing data and tens of millions of unique TCR sequences. The genetic ancestry cluster associated with self-reported Caucasian donors included over 65% of the 300 to 400 genotyped donors. The aim of the study was to test whether cataloging public T cell receptors could identify signatures of past pathogen exposure. Using immunosequencing, the study profiled T cell repertoires from 640 or so subjects and related those repertoires to cytomegalovirus serostatus. Besides the first cohort of 550 to 750 subjects, a separate validation cohort made up of 120 different subjects was used. The study combined high-throughput TCR immunosequencing, statistical association of individual TCRs with disease status, and machine learning to predict cytomegalovirus infection status. A later analysis re-analyzed previously published TCR beta repertoires from roughly 600 donors and added high-resolution HLA genotyping to study TCR occurrence patterns. In the later analysis, no new phenotypic data were used to find candidate immune exposures; instead, reliance was placed on TCR beta sequences and their occurrence across donors. An earlier analysis of around 540 of the donors applied high-throughput TCR beta sequencing to assess whether each TCR beta V gene segment acted as functional or pseudogenic. Donor age, sex, ethnicity and CMV serostatus were compiled alongside the repertoire data. In a later genetic analysis, genome-wide SNP genotypes for about three fifths of the 666 donors were used, and that subset was treated as a discovery cohort. All discovery cohort repertoires had been generated using a single sequencing platform. Both class I and class II loci were covered by HLA typing, at four-digit resolution. The number of donors typed differed by locus, with 629-630 for A, B, C, DRB1 and DQB1, around 560 for DQA1, about 610 for DPA1, and approximately 470 for DPB1. Several DR-DQ haplotypes were handled as single units for association and clustering because linkage in the cohort was strong. Among roughly 400 genotyped donors of the cohort, an average of approximately 240,000 unique TCR beta nucleotide sequences was sequenced per donor, of which about 18% were non-productive. Results and caveats for the whole study, not just this receptor: The study listed 170 or so TCR beta chains as associated with cytomegalovirus. A further reported finding was that TCR beta sequences accurately predicted the HLA-A and HLA-B alleles for most subjects in the first cohort. The classifier was reported to diagnose cytomegalovirus status with high specificity and sensitivity in both the original cohort and the validation cohort. A few of the identified cytomegalovirus-associated TCR beta chains were confirmed in vitro to be specific for cytomegalovirus antigens. In a later analysis, TCR association rates were found to vary across HLA loci, with the most associated TCRs seen for DRB1 alleles and the fewest for HLA-C alleles. According to a later analysis, most CMV-associated TCR beta chains appeared to be HLA-restricted, and the HLA associations seemed to be driven largely by CMV exposure. Approximately 18 rarely observed V segments, including chromosome 9 orphons, were excluded from the earlier analysis of about 610 of the donors because counts were too low. Correlated functional status among segregating V segments might reflect linkage disequilibrium, but an unknown experimental factor could not be ruled out. Because the 87-base-pair reads could not distinguish some IMGT-functional V segments, including TRBV6-2 and TRBV6-3, those segments were excluded. A cluster of highly shared sequence variants was judged likely to be a technical artifact of the sequencing pipeline. According to the authors, the approach could potentially be generalized to other disease states and immunological phenotypes. Assigning TCR associations to individual alleles was difficult when HLA alleles, especially DR and DQ, strongly co-occurred. Most TCR sequences were observed very rarely across donors, whereas some public TCRs were present in many individuals. Presence/absence analyses assumed roughly uniform sequencing depth across donors, an assumption that may not hold. In a later analysis, some 17,000 TCR beta sequences were associated with specific HLA alleles at a false discovery rate of 0.05. Because some donors lacked HLA typing at each locus, the association tests relied only on the typed subset. A later analysis found that HLA-associated TCR beta chains were more clonally expanded and had lower generation probabilities than equally common non-associated chains. An association between a missense DCLRE1C variant and V-gene and J-gene trimming of TCR beta chains was found in a later genetic analysis and replicated in an independent cohort. Only TCR beta chains were sequenced in this cohort, and the absence of alpha or paired-chain data limited detectable features. In a later analysis, several top co-occurrence clusters were reported to appear linked to parvovirus B19, influenza, CMV and Epstein-Barr virus. In an earlier analysis of 587 of the donors, most TCR beta V segments appeared in productive rearrangements about 87% or about 30% of the time, broadly matching IMGT annotations. Immune exposure information for the cohort was limited to CMV serostatus. According to a later genetic analysis, donors in an Asian-associated ancestry cluster had fewer N-insertions in productive TCRs than the roughly 670-donor mean.

The cohort comprised approximately 700 healthy bone marrow donors. At the time of sampling, all cohort members were nominally healthy, though unrecorded immune exposures were likely present. The donor was CMV seronegative and belonged to the group of 352 seronegative cohort members. A peripheral blood sample was collected from each donor, and TCR beta sequencing was performed on peripheral blood mononuclear cells. The Qiagen DNeasy Blood Extraction Kit was used to extract genomic DNA from the blood cell samples. The method behind the library was the immunoSEQ multiplex PCR assay. For the multiplex PCR, a mixture combining 60 forward primers for TCR Vbeta segments and 13 reverse primers for TCR Jbeta segments was used. Amplification of the CDR3 region of rearranged TCR beta genes was performed with a multiplex PCR assay on genomic DNA. On the Illumina HiSeq System, the amplified TCR beta libraries were sequenced as 87-base-pair reads. As for the authors' bioinformatics: Across the 700 or so repertoires, a later analysis counted tens of millions of unique TCR beta chains, some 11 million of which were shared by at least two donors. To remove PCR and sequencing errors, raw reads were error-corrected and collapsed into unique sequences using a nearest-neighbor algorithm that merged closely related sequences. Alignment of CDR3 sequences to IMGT reference sequences was used to assign V, D and J gene segments. For a sequence to be retained, a match of at least six nucleotides to both a V gene segment and a J gene segment was required. A rearrangement was called productive if the CDR3 had no stop codons and remained in frame with V and J, and every other rearrangement was called non-productive. Following IMGT convention, CDR3 was defined as the stretch from the second conserved V-encoded cysteine up to the conserved J-encoded phenylalanine. In an earlier analysis of approximately 590 of the donors, sequences lacking an unambiguous match to a single V gene segment were excluded. In an earlier analysis of approximately 590 of the donors, V segments were called functional above 56.7% productive rearrangements and were called segregating when the between-donor standard deviation exceeded 5%. A statistical classification framework was built for diagnosing cytomegalovirus status from the catalog of TCR beta chain sequences. In a later analysis, TCR nucleotide sequences were compared against IMGT/GENE-DB human TR gene sequences so that V and J genes could be assigned. The TCRdist pipeline was used in a later analysis to assign CDR3 sequences and most-parsimonious VDJ recombination scenarios. In a later analysis, each TCR beta chain was defined by its CDR3 amino acid sequence together with its V-gene family, and reads lacking a unique V-gene family were excluded. In a later analysis, around 650 highly shared, low-generation-probability nucleotide sequences were removed to address suspected cross-contamination and a sequencing artifact. In a later analysis, a clonal expansion index for each public chain was calculated from normalized within-repertoire ranks of inferred template counts. Generation probabilities in a later analysis came from a VDJ recombination model fitted to out-of-frame rearrangements, and those results were checked against IGoR. In a later analysis, hypergeometric tests were used to score TCR-TCR, TCR-HLA and TCR-CMV co-occurrence, with a repertoire-size bias correction applied to TCR pairs. In a later analysis, false discovery rates were estimated by permuting HLA or CMV assignments 20 times. In a later analysis, co-occurring TCRs were grouped using DBSCAN, and TCRdist sequence similarity was added for clustering within HLA-allele-positive subsets. Repertoires with fewer than 30,000 or more than 120,000 public chains were left out of co-occurrence clustering, as were about 5 repertoires with anomalous nucleotide sharing. What TCRdb holds here is the immuneACCESS table cut down to in-frame rearrangements. Part of the clones is not present; checked against another copy, under half of the missing clones reflect an unresolved V gene, and the others are unexplained. V, J and clone size are taken as reported in that table, and D and trimming were inferred from the DNA itself. The sample yields fewer than 200,000 clones; roughly 80% were counted once. The ten largest clones capture roughly 5% of the sample.

The junction shows trimming of 0 bases on V and 0 bases on J, and the gene matches do not reach 5 bases of it. CDR1 and CDR2 (MNHGY, SAAAGT) derive from the germline V gene. The CDR3, from cysteine to phenylalanine, totals 16 residues. Just the 48-base CDR3 DNA is kept, in frame starting at base 1. Sequenced: PBMCs. This TCR derives from a man in his forties or fifties in good health and CMV-seronegative. The chain links TRBV6-8 with TRBJ2-7; 7 of the junction bases match TRBD2. The CDR3 region has the sequence CASSYSRGGDSYEQYF. In nucleotides, the sequence is TGTGCCAGCAGTTACTCTCGGGGAGGGGACTCCTACGAGCAGTACTTC.